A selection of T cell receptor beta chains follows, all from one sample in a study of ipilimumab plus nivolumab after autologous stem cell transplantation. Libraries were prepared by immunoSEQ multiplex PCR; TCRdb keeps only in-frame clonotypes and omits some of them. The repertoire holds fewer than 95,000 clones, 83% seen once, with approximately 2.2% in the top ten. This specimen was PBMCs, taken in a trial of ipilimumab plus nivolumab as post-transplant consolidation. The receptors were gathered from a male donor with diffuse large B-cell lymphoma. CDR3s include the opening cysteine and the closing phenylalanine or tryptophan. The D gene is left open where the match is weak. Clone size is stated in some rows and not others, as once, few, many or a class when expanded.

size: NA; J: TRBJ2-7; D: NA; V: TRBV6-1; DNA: TGTGCCAGCAGTGGACGATCACAGGGAGAGCAGTACTTC; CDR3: CASSGRSQGEQYF
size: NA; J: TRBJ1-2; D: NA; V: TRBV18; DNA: TGTGCCAGCTCACCACGCCAGGGACAAATGAAGTATGGCTACACCTTC; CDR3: CASSPRQGQMKYGYTF
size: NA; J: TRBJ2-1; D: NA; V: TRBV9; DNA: TGTGCCAGCAGCGTAGGGGGCGGCCCCCTCAATGAGCAGTTCTTC; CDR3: CASSVGGGPLNEQFF
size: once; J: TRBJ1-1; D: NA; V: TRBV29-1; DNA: TGCAGCGCCAGCGGTCTGATGGTACGGACTGAAGCTTTCTTT; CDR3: CSASGLMVRTEAFF
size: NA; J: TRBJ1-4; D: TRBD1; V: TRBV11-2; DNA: TGTGCCAGCAGCTCCGGCAATAGCGGACAGGGAAAAAAACTGTTTTTT; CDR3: CASSSGNSGQGKKLFF
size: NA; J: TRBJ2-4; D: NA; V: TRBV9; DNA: TGTGCCAGCAGCCCAGAGCCCCTAATAGCCAAAAACATTCAGTACTTC; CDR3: CASSPEPLIAKNIQYF
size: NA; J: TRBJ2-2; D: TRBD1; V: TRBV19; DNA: TGTGCCAGTAGGACAGGGGTTGGCGGCACCGGGGAGCTGTTTTTT; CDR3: CASRTGVGGTGELFF
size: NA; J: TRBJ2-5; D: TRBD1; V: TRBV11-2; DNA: TGTGCCAGCAGCTTTAGTGCAGGGGGCAGGCAGACCCAGTACTTC; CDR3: CASSFSAGGRQTQYF
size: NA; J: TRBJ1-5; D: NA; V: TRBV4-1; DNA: TGCGCCAGCAGCCAAAGATTGGTCAATCAGCCCCAGCATTTT; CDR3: CASSQRLVNQPQHF
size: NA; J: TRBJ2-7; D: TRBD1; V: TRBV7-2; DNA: TGTGCCAGCAGCCTGATGGGACAGGGGGCGGACGAGCAGTACTTC; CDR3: CASSLMGQGADEQYF